These 21 T cell receptor beta chains share one sample of origin, sequenced in a study of cytomegalovirus exposure and HLA in healthy donors. The PCR contained 60 Vbeta and 13 Jbeta primers. This table comes from immunoSEQ multiplex PCR, and its TCRdb copy is limited to in-frame clones, with some not included. The sample lists about 120,000 clones, 9% to 10% seen once, with 2.5% to 3.5% in the top ten. Sequencing used PBMCs. The receptors here all came from a young man in good health and CMV-seronegative.

The CDR3: CASKAGGGNQPQHF. For the CDR3, the DNA is TGTGCCAGTAAGGCGGGGGGGGGCAATCAGCCCCAGCATTTT. The chain employs TRBV19 and TRBJ1-5; a possible D gene is TRBD1 (5 bases). CDR1 is LNHDA and CDR2 is SQIVND in the germline V gene (reference sequence). The CDR3 is 14 residues long. V was trimmed by 7 bases and J by 2 bases, leaving 12 bases between them.

The DNA of the CDR3 is TGCGCCAGCAGGGCCCCGGGACAGGGGATTTACAATGAGCAGTTCTTC. Translating it yields CASRAPGQGIYNEQFF. The chain combines TRBV4-1 with TRBJ2-3; 10 bases are shared with TRBD1. The J call may be in error: the DNA end matches TRBJ2-1 better. Germline V gene lookup returns CDR1 MGHRA and CDR2 YSYEKL. CDR3 length equals 16 residues.

In its sample, this clone was seen a few times. The J gene is TRBJ2-1, the V gene TRBV9; 7 bases are shared with TRBD2. The V gene's germline CDR1 is SGDLS and CDR2 YYNGEE. This CDR3 has 12 residues. With V trimmed by 7 bases and J by 4 bases, 2 bases remained unmatched. CDR3 region: CASGRGYNEQFF. The CDR3 DNA reads as TGTGCCAGCGGGCGGGGGTACAATGAGCAGTTCTTC.

V is TRBV13 and J is TRBJ2-7; the D gene is possibly TRBD2 (5 bases). This CDR3 contains 12 residues. Trimming took 5 bases from V and 6 from J, leaving 11 bases between them. CDR1 is PRHDT and CDR2 is FYEKMQ in the germline V gene (reference sequence). The CDR3 region has the DNA TGTGCCAGCAGCCAGCTAGCCGCCGAGCAGTACTTC. Translation gives CASSQLAAEQYF.

This clone has just a few counts. The chain combines TRBV6-1 with TRBJ1-4, with D unresolved. The germline V and J ends were trimmed by 5 bases and 8 bases, with 15 bases remaining between them. The CDR3 loop spans 14 amino acids. CDR1 and CDR2 from the germline V gene are MNHNS and SASEGT. The DNA for the CDR3 is TGTGCCAGCAGTTTCCGGGATACTCGGGAAAAACTGTTTTTT. Translated, it gives CASSFRDTREKLFF.

The chain employs TRBV4-1 and TRBJ2-3; a possible D gene is TRBD1 (5 bases). Germline values: CDR1 MGHRA, CDR2 YSYEKL. The CDR3 sequence is 15 residues long. V shed 0 bases and J shed 7 bases, with 14 bases lying between them. The CDR3 loop is CASSQDQTAQNTQYF. The CDR3 DNA reads as TGCGCCAGCAGCCAAGATCAGACAGCCCAAAATACGCAGTATTTT.

V and J are TRBV21-1 and TRBJ1-5; the table's D call of TRBD1 was not tested on the DNA. TRBV21-1 is a pseudogene locus. There are 15 residues in the CDR3. The CDR3 DNA follows: TGTGCCAGCAGCAAAGGGGACAGTAGCAATCAGCCCCAGCATTTT. It translates to CASSKGDSSNQPQHF.

This clone was seen a handful of times. The chain employs TRBV4-1 and TRBJ1-1, with 7 bases identical to TRBD1. Germline CDR1 and CDR2: MGHRA and YSYEKL. V was clipped by 3 bases and J by 6 bases; unmatched bases: 10. CDR3 length: 15 residues. The CDR3 is CASSHLTGMGSEAFF. CDR3 in DNA: TGCGCCAGCAGCCATCTGACAGGGATGGGGTCTGAAGCTTTCTTT.

The chain recombines TRBV28 with TRBJ2-2, with a tentative D call TRBD1 (5 bases). The CDR3 length is 14 residues. The germline V gene encodes CDR1 MDHEN and CDR2 SYDVKM. V gave up 6 bases and J gave up 1 base, with 9 bases separating them. The CDR3 sequence is CASSQDRNTGELFF. The CDR3 nucleotides are TGTGCCAGCAGCCAAGACAGGAACACCGGGGAGCTGTTTTTT.

This clone has a handful of counts. The J gene is TRBJ1-1, the V gene TRBV2; unclear D gene. The CDR3 is 11 amino acids. Trimming removed 6 bases at V and 11 bases at J, with 13 bases between. Germline V CDR1 and CDR2: SNHLY, FYNNEI. CDR3 in amino acids: CASSQTREAFF. The DNA for the CDR3 is TGTGCCAGCAGCCAAACGAGGGAGGCTTTCTTT.

In its sample, this clone was seen a few times. This sequence joins TRBV27 and TRBJ2-1; possibly TRBD2 for D (6 bases). V was clipped by 2 bases and J by 0 bases, with 8 bases between them. The germline gives CDR1 MNHEY, CDR2 SMNVEV (reference sequence). The CDR3 runs to 15 residues. The CDR3 spells CASSLLARSYNEQFF. The CDR3 bases are TGTGCCAGCAGTTTACTAGCGCGCTCCTACAATGAGCAGTTCTTC.

V and J are TRBV19 and TRBJ2-5; D ambiguous. Germline CDR1 reads LNHDA; CDR2 reads SQIVND (reference sequence). V lost 5 bases, J lost 0 bases, and 7 bases lay in between. The CDR3 extends over 13 amino acids. The DNA of the CDR3 is TGTGCCAGTAGTCGGCAGGACCAAGAGACCCAGTACTTC. Its translation is CASSRQDQETQYF.

This chain uses TRBV7-6 with TRBJ1-4, with 9 bases matching TRBD1. CDR1 is SGHVS and CDR2 is FNYEAQ in the germline V gene. V gave up 4 bases and J gave up 7 bases; unmatched junction bases: 4. The CDR3 runs 14 residues. CDR3 region: CASSSGQGGEKLFF. The CDR3 DNA follows: TGTGCCAGCAGCTCGGGACAGGGTGGTGAAAAACTGTTTTTT.

This clone was counted between two and nine times. The chain couples TRBV19 to TRBJ2-2; tentatively, D is TRBD2 (5 bases). V dropped 9 bases and J dropped 5 bases, with 16 bases sitting between them. CDR1 is LNHDA and CDR2 is SQIVND in the germline V gene (reference sequence). The CDR3 is made up of 14 amino acids. The chain's CDR3 is CASGPLLGTGELFF. The CDR3 DNA follows: TGTGCCAGCGGCCCCCTACTAGGTACCGGGGAGCTGTTTTTT. Looking up the rest from reference TRBV19 and TRBJ2-2 gives the full variable domain: DGGITQSPKYLFRKEGQNVTLSCEQNLNHDAMYWYRQDPGQGLRLIYYSQIVNDFQKGDIAEGYSVSREKKESFPLTVTSAQKNPTAFYLCASGPLLGTGELFFGEGSRLTVL.

This clone was counted between two and nine times. The chain joins TRBV5-4 to TRBJ2-1, with TRBD2 identical over 13 bases. V shed 4 bases, J shed 10 bases, and the junction held 8 bases outside the gene matches. CDR3 length equals 15 residues. Per germline, CDR1 SGHNT and CDR2 YYREEE (reference sequence). In DNA form, the CDR3 reads TGTGCCAGCAGCGTAACTAGCGGGGGGGCCAGAGAGCAGTTCTTC. Translated: CASSVTSGGAREQFF.

In its sample, this clone was seen a few times. The V and J genes are TRBV27 and TRBJ2-6, with D maybe TRBD1 (7 bases). Germline V gene sequence: CDR1 MNHEY, CDR2 SMNVEV (reference sequence). The CDR3 spans 19 residues. V was pared by 7 bases and J by 2 bases, with 24 bases between. DNA for the CDR3: TGTGCCAGCACGCTACGGACGGGCAGGGGGGTTGCTGGGGCCAACGTCCTGACTTTC. It is translated as CASTLRTGRGVAGANVLTF.

The chain links TRBV10-3 to TRBJ2-3, with 7 nucleotides matching TRBD1. The CDR3 length is 14 residues. Germline CDR1 is ENHRY and CDR2 is SYGVKD. J gave up 1 base and V 7 bases, and 5 bases lay outside the gene matches. The CDR3 region is CAIKAGQGTDTQYF. CDR3 in DNA: TGTGCCATCAAGGCCGGACAGGGCACAGATACGCAGTATTTT.

In its sample, this clone was seen a few times. This rearrangement joins TRBV10-3 to TRBJ1-3; a weak D match, TRBD1 (5 bases). V was clipped by 0 bases and J by 4 bases, with 13 bases between them. The CDR3 contains 16 residues. Germline-derived CDR1 and CDR2 are ENHRY and SYGVKD. Here the CDR3 reads CAISESGAASGNTIYF. As DNA, the CDR3 is TGTGCCATCAGTGAGTCAGGGGCAGCTTCAGGAAACACCATATATTTT.

This clone was observed a few times. The V call is TRBV27, the J call TRBJ2-5; D remains ambiguous. The CDR3 sequence is 14 residues long. CDR1 and CDR2 from the germline V gene are MNHEY and SMNVEV (reference sequence). Trimming cost V 9 bases and J 5 bases, with 19 bases left between them. The CDR3: CARYNSGIPETQYF. CDR3 DNA: TGTGCCAGGTACAACAGTGGTATTCCGGAGACCCAGTACTTC.

This clone was counted between two and nine times. The V gene is TRBV9, the J gene TRBJ2-1, with 10 bases matching TRBD2. The CDR3 runs 15 residues. V was clipped by 3 bases and J by 9 bases; unmatched bases: 9. Germline loops: CDR1 SGDLS, CDR2 YYNGEE. The CDR3 DNA sequence: TGTGCCAGCAGCGCCTCTAGCGGGAGCATGGTTGAGCAGTTCTTC. It is translated as CASSASSGSMVEQFF.

This clone was picked up a small number of times. The chain links TRBV11-3 to TRBJ2-5, with 16 bases matching TRBD2. V lost 5 bases, J lost 4 bases, and 7 bases stayed unmatched. This CDR3 spans 17 amino acids. Germline lookup yields CDR1 SGHNT and CDR2 YENEEA. The CDR3 nucleotides are TGTGCCAGCAGCGCAGGGACTAGCGGGAGGGCCCGAGAGACCCAGTACTTC. Residues: CASSAGTSGRARETQYF. The variable domain in full, completed from reference TRBV11-3 and TRBJ2-5, reads EAGVVQSPRYKIIEKKQPVAFWCNPISGHNTLYWYLQNLGQGPELLIRYENEEAVDDSQLPKDRFSAERLKGVDSTLKIQPAELGDSAVYLCASSAGTSGRARETQYFGPGTRLLVL.